Listed here are 20 T cell receptor beta chains from one sample, sequenced in a study of beta chain features in type 1 diabetes. Study-wide results and limits: Within each of all four CD4+ subsets, Type 1 diabetes patients had TCRB CDR3s that were moderately but significantly shorter.

These receptors' antigens are unknown. TCRB transcripts that were expressed got sequenced, as all of the isolated RNA had been reverse transcribed. Produced via immunoSEQ multiplex PCR; TCRdb's table is partial and in-frame only. The sample includes about 150,000 clones, around 10% of them seen just once. Sample: central memory CD4+ T cells from blood. All receptors derive from a man aged 25-45 years with type 1 diabetes.

This clone showed up just a few times. This chain joins TRBV6-1 and TRBJ1-5, with TRBD1 matching over 7 bases. The CDR3 is 16 residues long. Trimming at V came to 1 base and at J to 7 bases, leaving 10 bases not matched to a gene. Germline assignment: CDR1 MNHNS and CDR2 SASEGT. The chain's CDR3 is CASSEGGLGGRQPQHF. The DNA of the CDR3 is TGTGCCAGCAGTGAAGGGGGGTTAGGGGGCCGGCAGCCCCAGCATTTT.

This clone occurred a few times. The gene calls are TRBV7-3 and TRBJ2-1; 12 bases are shared with TRBD2. The CDR3 loop spans 14 amino acids. Trimming at V came to 7 bases and at J to 6 bases, leaving 4 bases not matched to a gene. Looked up from germline, CDR1 is SGHTA and CDR2 is FQGTGA. The CDR3 DNA is TGTGCCAGCACCTTGACTAGCGGGAGCAATGAGCAGTTCTTC. This translates into CASTLTSGSNEQFF.

This clone was picked up a small number of times. The rearrangement links TRBV30 to TRBJ1-5, with D perhaps matching TRBD1 (5 bases). This CDR3 is 11 amino acids long. Per the germline V gene, CDR1 is GTSNPN and CDR2 is SVGIG (reference sequence). The CDR3 sequence: CATGPGQPQHF. The CDR3 bases are TGTGCAACAGGTCCGGGTCAGCCCCAGCATTTT.

This clone was detected a few times. The chain recombines TRBV7-3 with TRBJ2-2, with 9 nucleotides matching TRBD1. V lost 0 bases and J lost 1; bases outside the gene matches: 0. Germline lookup yields CDR1 SGHTA and CDR2 FQGTGA. CDR3 length: 16 amino acids. The CDR3 DNA reads TGTGCCAGCAGCTTAACGGGACAGGGGAACACCGGGGAGCTGTTTTTT. It encodes CASSLTGQGNTGELFF. Full variable domain (outside the CDR3, taken from reference TRBV7-3 and TRBJ2-2): GAGVSQTPSNKVTEKGKYVELRCDPISGHTALYWYRQSLGQGPEFLIYFQGTGAADDSGLPNDRFFAVRPEGSVSTLKIQRTERGDSAVYLCASSLTGQGNTGELFFGEGSRLTVL.

The rearrangement links TRBV4-2 to TRBJ2-5; the D gene is possibly TRBD2 (6 bases). This CDR3 is 15 amino acids long. Germline lookup yields CDR1 LGHNA and CDR2 YNFKEQ. With 5 bases removed from V and 0 bases from J, the gap between germline ends came to 13 bases. The CDR3 protein is CASSLDSSDQETQYF. The DNA for the CDR3 is TGTGCCAGCAGCTTGGACTCTAGCGACCAAGAGACCCAGTACTTC.

Only a few counts were recorded for this clone. CDR3 DNA sequence: TGTGCCAGCAGCCGAGGGGCTAGCGGGCTTACCGGGGAGCTGTTTTTT. Protein: CASSRGASGLTGELFF. This sequence joins TRBV11-2 and TRBJ2-2; TRBD2 agrees at 8 bases. The junction had 10 bases not matched to a gene; V was cut back by 5 bases and J by 5 bases. CDR3 length: 16 amino acids. Germline lookup yields CDR1 SGHAT and CDR2 FQNNGV.

This clone turned up a few times. CDR3 bases: TGTGCCAGCAGCCAACCTGAGGGACAGGGGAGGACTGAAGCTTTCTTT. The encoded protein is CASSQPEGQGRTEAFF. This chain connects TRBV25-1 to TRBJ1-1; TRBD1 agrees at 10 bases. Per the germline V gene, CDR1 is MGHDK and CDR2 is SYGVNS. Germline trimming cut 6 bases from V and 5 bases from J; bases unmatched to any gene: 12. The CDR3 is 16 residues long.

This clone appeared a few times. The chain links TRBV4-1 to TRBJ1-2, with D tentatively TRBD1 (6 bases). The CDR3 is 15 residues long. Germline V gene lookup returns CDR1 MGHRA and CDR2 YSYEKL. V lost 3 bases and J lost 5, with 16 bases in between. The DNA of the CDR3 is TGCGCCAGCAGCCACGTGCCCAGGGGAGATTATGGCTACACCTTC. Translation gives CASSHVPRGDYGYTF.

This clone was found a few times. This sequence joins TRBV30 and TRBJ2-7, with TRBD1 as a possible D gene (5 bases). The germline CDR1 and CDR2 sequences are GTSNPN and SVGIG (reference sequence). V dropped 1 base and J dropped 6 bases, with 7 bases sitting between them. The CDR3 is 11 residues long. CDR3 bases: TGTGCCTGGAGTGCCCAGGGCGAGCAGTACTTC. This encodes CAWSAQGEQYF.

This clone was observed a handful of times. J is TRBJ2-1 and V is TRBV18; tentative D call: TRBD2 (6 bases). CDR3 size: 15 residues. CDR1 is KGHSH, CDR2 LQKENI, per germline. V dropped 6 bases and J dropped 8 bases, with 20 bases sitting between them. CDR3 loop: CASSRVAVGDDEQFF. The CDR3 DNA is TGTGCCAGCTCCCGAGTAGCGGTAGGGGACGATGAGCAGTTCTTC. The whole variable domain, remainder taken from reference TRBV18 and TRBJ2-1, is NAGVMQNPRHLVRRRGQEARLRCSPMKGHSHVYWYRQLPEEGLKFMVYLQKENIIDESGMPKERFSAEFPKEGPSILRIQQVVRGDSAAYFCASSRVAVGDDEQFFGPGTRLTVL.

J is TRBJ2-3 and V is TRBV5-6; D call uncertain. Trimming took 2 bases from V and 5 from J, leaving 3 bases between them. The germline V gene encodes CDR1 SGHDT and CDR2 YYEEEE. The CDR3 has 11 residues. CDR3 DNA: TGTGCCAGCAGCTTTAAAGATACGCAGTATTTT. It translates to CASSFKDTQYF.

The rearrangement joins TRBV15 to TRBJ2-1; 8 nucleotides match TRBD2. Germline V CDR1 and CDR2: LNHNV, YYDKDF (reference sequence). This CDR3 contains 14 residues. J was trimmed by 10 bases and V by 3 bases; bases with no gene match: 8. CDR3 amino acids: CATSSPAGLGEQFF. CDR3 DNA sequence: TGTGCCACCAGCAGTCCCGCGGGACTAGGGGAGCAGTTCTTC.

The chain uses TRBV6-6 and TRBJ1-1; D remains ambiguous. The CDR3 sequence is 12 residues long. Between the trimmed V and J ends, which lost 10 bases and 1 base, there was a span of 10 bases. From germline, CDR1 is MNHNY and CDR2 SVGAGI (reference sequence). The CDR3 DNA reads TGTGCCACCAAACAACCGAACACTGAAGCTTTCTTT. This gives the protein CATKQPNTEAFF.

This clone was picked up a small number of times. V is TRBV30 and J is TRBJ1-4; 9 nucleotides agree with TRBD1. The germline V gene encodes CDR1 GTSNPN and CDR2 SVGIG (reference sequence). V was pared by 3 bases and J by 6 bases, with 5 bases of the junction left unmatched. This CDR3 has 14 amino acids. Written as DNA, the CDR3 is TGTGCCTGGAGAGCCGGGACAGGGTATGAAAAACTGTTTTTT. It yields the protein CAWRAGTGYEKLFF.

Only a few counts were recorded for this clone. The chain couples TRBV6-1 to TRBJ2-4, with a tentative D call TRBD2 (8 bases). This CDR3 has 14 amino acids. Trimming pared 7 bases from V and 5 bases from J, leaving 15 bases between. Per germline, CDR1 MNHNS and CDR2 SASEGT. CDR3 in amino acids: CASTPGGTENIQYF. As DNA, the CDR3 is TGTGCCAGCACCCCGGGGGGGACAGAAAACATTCAGTACTTC.

The chain recombines TRBV5-1 with TRBJ2-3; no reliable D call. The germline gives CDR1 SGHRS, CDR2 YFSETQ. The CDR3 runs 15 residues. V was trimmed by 0 bases and J by 1 base, leaving 9 bases between them. The CDR3, as DNA: TGCGCCAGCAGCTTGGAATGGCCCGGCACAGATACGCAGTATTTT. Translated: CASSLEWPGTDTQYF. Supplemented by reference TRBV5-1 and TRBJ2-3, the full variable domain reads KAGVTQTPRYLIKTRGQQVTLSCSPISGHRSVSWYQQTPGQGLQFLFEYFSETQRNKGNFPGRFSGRQFSNSRSEMNVSTLELGDSALYLCASSLEWPGTDTQYFGPGTRLTVL.

The V and J genes are TRBV29-1 and TRBJ1-5; 10 nucleotides line up with TRBD1. The CDR3 runs 13 residues. In germline, CDR1 is SQVTM, CDR2 ANQGSEA. The V and J ends lost 4 bases and 4 bases, in that order; junction bases with no gene match: 1. DNA of the CDR3: TGCAGCGTTGGGGACAGGGGTAATCAGCCCCAGCATTTT. Protein product: CSVGDRGNQPQHF.

The chain uses TRBV7-2 and TRBJ2-7; TRBD1 matches at 9 bases. CDR1 is SGHTA and CDR2 is FQGNSA in the germline V gene. CDR3 length: 14 residues. V was clipped by 5 bases and J by 5 bases; unmatched bases: 7. The CDR3 spells CASSPGTGRNEQYF. For the CDR3, the DNA is TGTGCCAGCAGCCCTGGGACAGGGAGGAACGAGCAGTACTTC.

This clone has just a few counts. The rearrangement joins TRBV18 to TRBJ1-1, with a possible D match to TRBD1 (6 bases). The V gene's germline CDR1 is KGHSH and CDR2 LQKENI. This CDR3 region has 17 residues. V was cut by 0 bases and J by 1 base, with 15 bases left in between. The CDR3 loop is CASSPPVRGGENTEAFF. The CDR3 DNA reads as TGTGCCAGCTCACCACCGGTGAGGGGGGGGGAGAACACTGAAGCTTTCTTT.

This clone was seen more than once but under ten times. This chain connects TRBV9 to TRBJ2-7, with 9 bases that match TRBD1. Per germline, CDR1 SGDLS and CDR2 YYNGEE. V lost 0 bases to trimming and J lost 3 bases; unmatched junction nucleotides: 4. CDR3 length: 15 amino acids. The CDR3 coding sequence is TGTGCCAGCAGCGTAGATGGGACAGGGTTCTACGAGCAGTACTTC. This encodes CASSVDGTGFYEQYF.